The 31 T cell receptor beta chains below come from one sample, sequenced in a study of OX40 agonist ivuxolimab in advanced cancers. TCRdb keeps only in-frame clones here, not all; method: immunoSEQ multiplex PCR. Of about 20,000 clones listed, approximately 87% are singletons. The sample consisted of CD4+ or CD8+ T cells sorted from blood, taken in a trial of the OX40 agonist ivuxolimab. The receptors come from an adult with an advanced solid tumor such as melanoma, head and neck, liver or kidney cancer.

The chain recombines TRBV7-8 with TRBJ2-1, with 10 bases matching TRBD2. The junction had 18 bases not matched to a gene; V was cut back by 1 base and J by 9 bases. Germline CDR1 SGHVS, CDR2 FQNEAQ. The CDR3 totals 19 residues. The CDR3 bases are TGTGCCAGCAGCTTAGTTTCTTTTGAAGCGGGGGGGCCTTCGGGTGAGCAGTTCTTC. Translation: CASSLVSFEAGGPSGEQFF.

This clone was seen once. The chain uses TRBV5-1 and TRBJ2-7; 7 positions match TRBD2. CDR3 length: 13 residues. The germline gives CDR1 SGHRS, CDR2 YFSETQ. With 0 bases clipped from V and 3 bases from J, the junction kept 0 bases outside the gene matches. CDR3 region: CASSLGEGYEQYF. CDR3 nucleotides: TGCGCCAGCAGCTTGGGGGAGGGCTACGAGCAGTACTTC.

The rearrangement uses TRBV6-6 and TRBJ1-6, with D unclear. This CDR3 region has 13 residues. Trimming stripped 6 bases from V and 11 bases from J, with 14 bases between. CDR1 is MNHNY and CDR2 is SVGAGI in the germline V gene (reference sequence). The CDR3 DNA reads as TGTGCCAGCAGCGAGACAAGGAGCCCACCCCTCCACTTT. Protein product: CASSETRSPPLHF.

The count of this clone is one. V gene TRBV27 combines with J gene TRBJ2-7; D possibly uses TRBD1 or TRBD2 (5 bases each). Germline-derived CDR1 and CDR2 are MNHEY and SMNVEV (reference sequence). Trimming stripped 0 bases from V and 3 bases from J, with 12 bases between. This CDR3 comprises 15 residues. CDR3 in DNA: TGTGCCAGCAGTTTATCGAGGGGTGATCTCTACGAGCAGTACTTC. Its protein is CASSLSRGDLYEQYF.

V and J are TRBV13 and TRBJ1-1; the D gene is possibly TRBD1 (5 bases). Germline lookup yields CDR1 PRHDT and CDR2 FYEKMQ (reference sequence). Trimming removed 4 bases from V and 5 bases from J, with 23 bases in between. CDR3 length: 17 residues. Here the CDR3 reads CASSSRRDPGGRTEAFF. In DNA, the CDR3 is TGTGCCAGCAGCTCGAGGAGGGACCCCGGGGGGAGGACTGAAGCTTTCTTT.

By proportion, this clone is medium-sized. This chain connects TRBV18 to TRBJ1-5, with D possibly TRBD1 on 6 matching bases. Germline CDR1 KGHSH, CDR2 LQKENI. The V end was cut by 3 bases, the J end by 5 bases, with 14 bases between. The CDR3 covers 15 residues. In DNA form, the CDR3 reads TGTGCCAGCTCACCCGGGGGGACACCCGATCAGCCCCAGCATTTT. This gives the protein CASSPGGTPDQPQHF.

The chain joins TRBV27 to TRBJ1-5; D is ambiguous. Germline V gene lookup returns CDR1 MNHEY and CDR2 SMNVEV (reference sequence). This CDR3 spans 15 amino acids. V was trimmed by 5 bases and J by 4 bases, leaving 15 bases between them. Here the CDR3 DNA reads TGTGCCAGCAGTCGAGGTGTGGCAGCTAATCAGCCCCAGCATTTT. This sequence encodes CASSRGVAANQPQHF.

The rearrangement joins TRBV28 to TRBJ1-5, with a weak D call TRBD1 (5 bases). Germline CDR1 MDHEN, CDR2 SYDVKM. The CDR3 contains 16 residues. Trimming shortened V by 2 bases and J by 7 bases, and 18 bases separated the two germline ends. CDR3 bases: TGTGCCAGCAGTTTACCTTGGACGGGGGACGGCCAGCCCCAGCATTTT. Its translation is CASSLPWTGDGQPQHF.

This chain connects TRBV13 to TRBJ2-7, with TRBD2 matching over 7 bases. CDR3 size: 15 residues. V shed 3 bases and J 7 bases; nucleotides not matched to a gene: 12. CDR1 is PRHDT and CDR2 is FYEKMQ in the germline V gene (reference sequence). This chain's CDR3 is CASSLVGGSSLEQYF. Here the CDR3 DNA reads TGTGCCAGCAGCTTGGTCGGGGGGTCGTCTTTGGAGCAGTACTTC.

The chain combines TRBV29-1 with TRBJ2-7; possible D gene TRBD2, 6 bases. V lost 4 bases to trimming and J lost 7 bases, with 14 bases between them. The V gene's germline CDR1 is SQVTM and CDR2 ANQGSEA. CDR3 length equals 12 residues. The CDR3 protein is CSVVGQGGEQYF. In DNA form, the CDR3 reads TGCAGCGTTGTGGGGCAGGGAGGAGAGCAGTACTTC.

This clone was seen just once. The J gene is TRBJ2-1, the V gene TRBV11-2; 9 bases are shared with TRBD1. This CDR3 contains 14 residues. Germline V gene sequence: CDR1 SGHAT, CDR2 FQNNGV. The V and J ends lost 3 bases and 9 bases, in that order; junction bases with no gene match: 6. CDR3 bases: TGTGCCAGCAGCTTGAGGACAGGGGATGGTGAGCAGTTCTTC. This codes for CASSLRTGDGEQFF.

V and J are TRBV11-2 and TRBJ2-1; a possible D gene is TRBD2 (6 bases). There are 16 residues in the CDR3. The germline V and J ends were trimmed by 7 bases and 4 bases, with 20 bases remaining between them. Germline V gene lookup returns CDR1 SGHAT and CDR2 FQNNGV. CDR3: CASTDGAGRVYNEQFF. The CDR3 DNA reads TGTGCCAGCACCGACGGGGCGGGACGGGTGTACAATGAGCAGTTCTTC.

The chain recombines TRBV27 with TRBJ2-2; perhaps TRBD1 as D (5 bases). The V end was cut by 6 bases, the J end by 4 bases, with 18 bases between. The CDR3 length is 16 residues. In germline, CDR1 is MNHEY, CDR2 SMNVEV (reference sequence). CDR3 coding DNA: TGTGCCAGCAGGTCAACAGGTCCCCAAGCCACCGGGGAGCTGTTTTTT. Its protein is CASRSTGPQATGELFF.

The gene calls are TRBV11-3 and TRBJ2-3, with TRBD1 identical over 7 bases. Trimming cost V 8 bases and J 4 bases; bases outside gene matches: 21. Germline lookup yields CDR1 SGHNT and CDR2 YENEEA. The CDR3 runs to 18 residues. The CDR3, as DNA: TGTGCCAGCCGACAGGGACCTTCCTCCCCGGCACGGGCAGATACGCAGTATTTT. Translation gives CASRQGPSSPARADTQYF.

This chain uses TRBV7-9 with TRBJ1-2; D might be TRBD1 (6 bases). V lost 2 bases, J lost 8 bases, and 15 bases lay in between. The CDR3 covers 14 residues. Germline CDR1 SEHNR, CDR2 FQNEAQ (reference sequence). The CDR3 nucleotides are TGTGCCAGCAGCTTATACGAGACAGGTCAAGGCTACACCTTC. This gives the protein CASSLYETGQGYTF.

The rearrangement joins TRBV4-3 to TRBJ1-1; perhaps TRBD1 as D (6 bases). V lost 4 bases and J 0 bases, leaving 12 bases between the germline ends. The CDR3 is 15 residues long. From germline, CDR1 is LGHNA and CDR2 YSLEER. The CDR3 is CASSPEGEMNTEAFF. The DNA of the CDR3 is TGCGCCAGCAGCCCAGAGGGGGAGATGAACACTGAAGCTTTCTTT.

The V gene is TRBV30, the J gene TRBJ2-1; a possible D gene is TRBD2 (6 bases). This CDR3 contains 11 residues. CDR1 is GTSNPN, CDR2 SVGIG, per germline (reference sequence). CDR3 nucleotides: TGTGCTGGCGGGATCTACAATGAGCAGTTCTTC. Amino acids: CAGGIYNEQFF.

This clone was picked up one time. This chain connects TRBV29-1 to TRBJ2-4, with D possibly TRBD2 on 7 matching bases. This CDR3 comprises 15 residues. The germline V gene has CDR1 SQVTM and CDR2 ANQGSEA. Trimming removed 6 bases from V and 7 bases from J, with 22 bases in between. CDR3 nucleotides: TGCAGCGTAAGGGGGGGAGGGGGACTACAGAACATTCAGTACTTC. Protein sequence: CSVRGGGGLQNIQYF.

This clone was counted a single time. The chain is built from TRBV28 and TRBJ2-2; D call uncertain. The CDR3 spans 13 residues. Germline V CDR1 and CDR2: MDHEN, SYDVKM. Deletions cut 3 bases from V and 5 bases from J, with 7 bases between. CDR3 loop: CASSLAWTGELFF. The DNA for the CDR3 is TGTGCCAGCAGTTTGGCCTGGACCGGGGAGCTGTTTTTT. Full variable domain (rest looked up from reference TRBV28 and TRBJ2-2): DVKVTQSSRYLVKRTGEKVFLECVQDMDHENMFWYRQDPGLGLRLIYFSYDVKMKEKGDIPEGYSVSREKKERFSLILESASTNQTSMYLCASSLAWTGELFFGEGSRLTVL.

In nucleotides, the CDR3 is TGTGCCAGCAGCCAACTCGGACCGGAGACCCAGTACTTC. The encoded protein is CASSQLGPETQYF. This sequence joins TRBV4-2 and TRBJ2-5; D uncertain. The CDR3 loop spans 13 amino acids. The V end was cut by 2 bases, the J end by 5 bases, with 9 bases between. The germline V gene has CDR1 LGHNA and CDR2 YNFKEQ.

The genes are TRBV13 and TRBJ2-5, with 11 bases lining up with TRBD1. The CDR3 is made up of 17 amino acids. Germline CDR1 PRHDT, CDR2 FYEKMQ (reference sequence). Trimming at V came to 5 bases and at J to 5 bases, leaving 13 bases not matched to a gene. The CDR3 loop is CASSTSRLDRGRETQYF. The CDR3 nucleotides read TGTGCCAGCAGCACCTCGCGATTGGACAGGGGGCGTGAGACCCAGTACTTC.

The chain links TRBV29-1 to TRBJ2-1; 9 bases map to TRBD1. The CDR3 has 15 residues. The ends lost 7 bases at V and 3 bases at J; junction bases unmatched: 10. CDR1 is SQVTM and CDR2 is ANQGSEA in the germline V gene. CDR3 region: CSAPLPDRGYNEQFF. The CDR3 region has the DNA TGCAGCGCCCCCCTCCCGGACAGGGGCTACAATGAGCAGTTCTTC.

The CDR3 is CASSLGGSLDGYTF. The DNA for the CDR3 is TGTGCCAGCAGCTTGGGAGGGTCCTTAGATGGCTACACCTTC. This chain connects TRBV5-4 to TRBJ1-2; no clear D gene. Trimming left V 0 bases short and J 6 bases short, with 12 bases between. Germline-derived CDR1 and CDR2 are SGHNT and YYREEE (reference sequence). This CDR3 region has 14 residues.

V is TRBV5-6 and J is TRBJ2-2; no definite D call. Looked up from germline, CDR1 is SGHDT and CDR2 is YYEEEE. The length of the CDR3 is 16 residues. V was clipped by 4 bases and J by 5 bases, with 18 bases between them. For the CDR3, the DNA is TGTGCCAGCAGCCCAGGTTGGCGGATGGGGACCGGGGAGCTGTTTTTT. As protein: CASSPGWRMGTGELFF.

V gene TRBV6-5 combines with J gene TRBJ1-1; TRBD1 is a possible D gene (5 bases). V shed 2 bases and J shed 4 bases, with 11 bases lying between them. This CDR3 spans 14 amino acids. Germline V gene lookup returns CDR1 MNHEY and CDR2 SVGAGI. The CDR3 region is CASSYGGGGTEAFF. Here the CDR3 DNA reads TGTGCCAGCAGTTACGGGGGAGGAGGCACTGAAGCTTTCTTT.

This clone was counted once. The CDR3 loop reads CASSPQDSAVAEAFF. CDR3 in DNA: TGTGCCAGTAGTCCACAGGACAGCGCTGTCGCTGAAGCTTTCTTT. This sequence joins TRBV19 and TRBJ1-1, with D possibly TRBD1 on 6 matching bases. The germline gives CDR1 LNHDA, CDR2 SQIVND (reference sequence). V lost 5 bases to trimming and J lost 6 bases, with 19 bases between them. This CDR3 region has 15 residues.

The chain couples TRBV4-1 to TRBJ2-1, with D perhaps matching TRBD1 (6 bases). CDR3 length: 14 amino acids. Trimming shortened V by 3 bases and J by 7 bases, and 13 bases separated the two germline ends. Germline-derived CDR1 and CDR2 are MGHRA and YSYEKL. CDR3 sequence: CASSQIGQSNEQFF. The CDR3 coding sequence is TGCGCCAGCAGCCAGATCGGACAGAGTAATGAGCAGTTCTTC.

The chain uses TRBV2 and TRBJ2-7; TRBD1 aligns across 7 bases. The J segment lost 3 bases and the V segment lost 3 bases, leaving 8 bases of the junction unmatched. The CDR3 has 15 amino acids. Germline V lookup: CDR1 SNHLY, CDR2 FYNNEI. The CDR3 coding sequence is TGTGCCAGCAGTGAGGCTTCCGGGACAGTCTACGAGCAGTACTTC. Its protein product is CASSEASGTVYEQYF.

The V gene is TRBV5-1, the J gene TRBJ2-5; 10 bases fit TRBD1. V was pared by 4 bases and J by 5 bases, with 8 bases of the junction left unmatched. The CDR3 spans 15 residues. Germline loops: CDR1 SGHRS, CDR2 YFSETQ. The CDR3 coding sequence is TGCGCCAGCAGCGGGGGACAGGGGTTCGTTGAGACCCAGTACTTC. Protein: CASSGGQGFVETQYF.

The chain uses TRBV7-9 and TRBJ2-7, with D unresolved. Germline CDR1 and CDR2: SEHNR and FQNEAQ (reference sequence). The CDR3 sequence is 14 residues long. V was cut by 3 bases and J by 3 bases, with 12 bases left in between. The CDR3 DNA reads TGTGCCAGCAGCTTGCCCCACAGCTACTACGAGCAGTACTTC. Translated, it gives CASSLPHSYYEQYF. The entire variable domain, with the rest obtained from reference TRBV7-9 and TRBJ2-7, is as follows: DTGVSQNPRHKITKRGQNVTFRCDPISEHNRLYWYRQTLGQGPEFLTYFQNEAQLEKSRLLSDRFSAERPKGSFSTLEIQRTEQGDSAMYLCASSLPHSYYEQYFGPGTRLTVT.

V gene TRBV9 combines with J gene TRBJ1-1, with 9 bases that match TRBD1. This CDR3 contains 16 residues. CDR1 SGDLS and CDR2 YYNGEE come from the germline V gene. Losses at the gene ends were 1 base for V and 4 bases for J; bases not matched to a gene: 8. CDR3 in amino acids: CASSVNRGREGTEAFF. The CDR3 DNA sequence: TGTGCCAGCAGCGTAAACAGGGGGCGCGAGGGCACTGAAGCTTTCTTT.